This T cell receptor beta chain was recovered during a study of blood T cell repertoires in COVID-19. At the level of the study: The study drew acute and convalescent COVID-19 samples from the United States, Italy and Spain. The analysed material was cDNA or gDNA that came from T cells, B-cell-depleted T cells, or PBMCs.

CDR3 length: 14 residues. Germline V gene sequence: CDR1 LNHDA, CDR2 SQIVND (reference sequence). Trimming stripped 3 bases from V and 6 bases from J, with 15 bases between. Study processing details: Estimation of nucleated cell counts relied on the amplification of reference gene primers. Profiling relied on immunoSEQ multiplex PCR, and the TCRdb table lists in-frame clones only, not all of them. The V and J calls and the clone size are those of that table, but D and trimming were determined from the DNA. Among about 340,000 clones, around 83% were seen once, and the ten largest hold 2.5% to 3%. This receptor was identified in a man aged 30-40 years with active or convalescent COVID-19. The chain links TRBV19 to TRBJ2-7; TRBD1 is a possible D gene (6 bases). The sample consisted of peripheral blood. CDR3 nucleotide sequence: TGTGCCAGTAGTATGGTACAGGGAGAGACCGAGCAGTACTTC. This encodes CASSMVQGETEQYF.